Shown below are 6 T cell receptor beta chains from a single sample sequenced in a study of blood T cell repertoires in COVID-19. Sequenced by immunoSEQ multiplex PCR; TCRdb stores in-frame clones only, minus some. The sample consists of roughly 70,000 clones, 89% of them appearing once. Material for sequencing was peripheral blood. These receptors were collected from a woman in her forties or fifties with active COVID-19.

The chain's CDR3 is CASSLALTGLETQYF. The DNA for the CDR3 is TGTGCCAGCAGCTTAGCTTTGACAGGTTTGGAGACCCAGTACTTC. The V call is TRBV7-9, the J call TRBJ2-5, with D possibly TRBD1 on 6 matching bases. Looked up from germline, CDR1 is SEHNR and CDR2 is FQNEAQ (reference sequence). The CDR3 consists of 15 residues. Trimming pared 0 bases from V and 5 bases from J, leaving 13 bases between.

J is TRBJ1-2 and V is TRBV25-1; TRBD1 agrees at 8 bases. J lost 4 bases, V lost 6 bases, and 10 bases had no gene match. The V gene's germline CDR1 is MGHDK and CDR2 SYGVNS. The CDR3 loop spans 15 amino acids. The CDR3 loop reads CASSPTRGQGYGYTF. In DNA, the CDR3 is TGTGCCAGCAGCCCTACCAGGGGGCAGGGCTATGGCTACACCTTC.

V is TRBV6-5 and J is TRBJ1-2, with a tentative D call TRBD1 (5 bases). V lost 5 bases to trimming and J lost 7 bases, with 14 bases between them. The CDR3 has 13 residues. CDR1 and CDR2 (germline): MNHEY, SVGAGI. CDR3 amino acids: CASSRAQGLGYTF. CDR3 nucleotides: TGTGCCAGCAGTCGAGCTCAGGGTCTTGGCTACACCTTC.

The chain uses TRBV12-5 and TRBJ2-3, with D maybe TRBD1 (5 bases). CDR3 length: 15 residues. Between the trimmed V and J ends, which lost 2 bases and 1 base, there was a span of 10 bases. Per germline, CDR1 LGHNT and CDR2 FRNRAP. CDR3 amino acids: CASGLWQGGTDTQYF. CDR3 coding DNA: TGTGCTAGTGGTTTGTGGCAAGGGGGCACAGATACGCAGTATTTT.

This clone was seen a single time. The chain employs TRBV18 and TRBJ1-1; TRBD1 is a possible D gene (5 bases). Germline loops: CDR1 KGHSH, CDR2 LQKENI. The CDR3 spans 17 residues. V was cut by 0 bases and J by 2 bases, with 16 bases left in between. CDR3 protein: CASSPPVATAANTEAFF. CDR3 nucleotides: TGTGCCAGCTCACCACCTGTTGCGACAGCCGCTAACACTGAAGCTTTCTTT.

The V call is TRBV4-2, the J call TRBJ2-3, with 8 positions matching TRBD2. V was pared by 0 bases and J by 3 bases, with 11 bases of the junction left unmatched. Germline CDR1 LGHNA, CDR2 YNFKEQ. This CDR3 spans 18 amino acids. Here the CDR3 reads CASSQDPPGGGRTDTQYF. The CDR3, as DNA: TGTGCCAGCAGCCAAGATCCCCCGGGCGGCGGGAGGACAGATACGCAGTATTTT.